A single TCR beta chain is shown here with its context. Its antigen remains unknown. This specimen belongs to a study of CXCR3-negative and CXCR3-positive naive CD8 T cells. Cells that were CD45RO-CCR7+CD27+CD95- constituted naive CD8+ T cells. Findings and caveats of the study: For naive cells, CXCR3-negative and CXCR3-positive subsets had similar TRBV-TRBJ usage; for memory cells, usage differed. The authors found comparable surface CD5 between naive subsets and inferred TCR strength from TRB CDR3 properties. CXCR3-positive naive cells had more hydrophobic TRB CDR3s than CXCR3-negative naive cells.

Preparation of TRB cDNA libraries relied on 5' RACE carrying UMI labels. No DNA is given; TCRdb re-called the 5' RACE reads and lists each CDR3 protein once. This sample contains fewer than 140,000 distinct CDR3 sequences. CDR3 size: 12 residues. CDR1 MNHNS and CDR2 SASEGT come from the germline V gene. This sequence originates from a human donor in good health. Some clones in this sample may be carry-over from other donors' samples. This sequence joins TRBV6-1 and TRBJ2-1; lacking DNA, the TRBD1 call made by TCRdb goes unchecked. What was sequenced was naive CXCR3+ CD8+ T cells from blood. The sample's subset: CD45RO-CCR7+CD27+CD95- naive CD8+ T cells expressing CXCR3 (TNR3+). CDR3 region: CASSEAGGPEFF.